This TCR beta chain derives from a study of T-cell reconstitution after alpha-beta-depleted transplantation in children. Study-wide points: Reportedly, roughly two months post-transplant, alpha-beta T cells arose from several hundred expanded graft clones. The study traced high day-60 TCRbeta diversity in some patients to surviving recipient T cells and thymic progenitors. Fresh T-cell production supplied most of the T-cell counts and diversity seen one year after transplant.

Germline V CDR1 and CDR2: SGHKS, YYEKEE (reference sequence). Between the trimmed V and J ends, which lost 3 bases and 9 bases, there was a span of 6 bases. The CDR3 runs 11 residues. Preparation of the TCRbeta library used unique molecular identifiers. One entry per CDR3 protein, called by TCRdb with MiXCR from the PCR reads. The sample lists about 32,000 distinct CDR3 sequences; more than 6% were seen once. There are many counts of this clonotype. The antigen remains unidentified. This TCR came from a child younger than two who had a stem cell transplant for acute myeloid leukemia, so the T cells may come from the graft donor. The sequencing here drew on peripheral blood, taken 60 days after TCRalphabeta/CD19-depleted stem cell transplant. The V and J genes are TRBV5-5 and TRBJ2-2; D unresolved. CDR3 protein: CASSSVRELFF. The CDR3 region has the DNA TGTGCCAGCAGCTCAGTCCGGGAGCTGTTTTTT.